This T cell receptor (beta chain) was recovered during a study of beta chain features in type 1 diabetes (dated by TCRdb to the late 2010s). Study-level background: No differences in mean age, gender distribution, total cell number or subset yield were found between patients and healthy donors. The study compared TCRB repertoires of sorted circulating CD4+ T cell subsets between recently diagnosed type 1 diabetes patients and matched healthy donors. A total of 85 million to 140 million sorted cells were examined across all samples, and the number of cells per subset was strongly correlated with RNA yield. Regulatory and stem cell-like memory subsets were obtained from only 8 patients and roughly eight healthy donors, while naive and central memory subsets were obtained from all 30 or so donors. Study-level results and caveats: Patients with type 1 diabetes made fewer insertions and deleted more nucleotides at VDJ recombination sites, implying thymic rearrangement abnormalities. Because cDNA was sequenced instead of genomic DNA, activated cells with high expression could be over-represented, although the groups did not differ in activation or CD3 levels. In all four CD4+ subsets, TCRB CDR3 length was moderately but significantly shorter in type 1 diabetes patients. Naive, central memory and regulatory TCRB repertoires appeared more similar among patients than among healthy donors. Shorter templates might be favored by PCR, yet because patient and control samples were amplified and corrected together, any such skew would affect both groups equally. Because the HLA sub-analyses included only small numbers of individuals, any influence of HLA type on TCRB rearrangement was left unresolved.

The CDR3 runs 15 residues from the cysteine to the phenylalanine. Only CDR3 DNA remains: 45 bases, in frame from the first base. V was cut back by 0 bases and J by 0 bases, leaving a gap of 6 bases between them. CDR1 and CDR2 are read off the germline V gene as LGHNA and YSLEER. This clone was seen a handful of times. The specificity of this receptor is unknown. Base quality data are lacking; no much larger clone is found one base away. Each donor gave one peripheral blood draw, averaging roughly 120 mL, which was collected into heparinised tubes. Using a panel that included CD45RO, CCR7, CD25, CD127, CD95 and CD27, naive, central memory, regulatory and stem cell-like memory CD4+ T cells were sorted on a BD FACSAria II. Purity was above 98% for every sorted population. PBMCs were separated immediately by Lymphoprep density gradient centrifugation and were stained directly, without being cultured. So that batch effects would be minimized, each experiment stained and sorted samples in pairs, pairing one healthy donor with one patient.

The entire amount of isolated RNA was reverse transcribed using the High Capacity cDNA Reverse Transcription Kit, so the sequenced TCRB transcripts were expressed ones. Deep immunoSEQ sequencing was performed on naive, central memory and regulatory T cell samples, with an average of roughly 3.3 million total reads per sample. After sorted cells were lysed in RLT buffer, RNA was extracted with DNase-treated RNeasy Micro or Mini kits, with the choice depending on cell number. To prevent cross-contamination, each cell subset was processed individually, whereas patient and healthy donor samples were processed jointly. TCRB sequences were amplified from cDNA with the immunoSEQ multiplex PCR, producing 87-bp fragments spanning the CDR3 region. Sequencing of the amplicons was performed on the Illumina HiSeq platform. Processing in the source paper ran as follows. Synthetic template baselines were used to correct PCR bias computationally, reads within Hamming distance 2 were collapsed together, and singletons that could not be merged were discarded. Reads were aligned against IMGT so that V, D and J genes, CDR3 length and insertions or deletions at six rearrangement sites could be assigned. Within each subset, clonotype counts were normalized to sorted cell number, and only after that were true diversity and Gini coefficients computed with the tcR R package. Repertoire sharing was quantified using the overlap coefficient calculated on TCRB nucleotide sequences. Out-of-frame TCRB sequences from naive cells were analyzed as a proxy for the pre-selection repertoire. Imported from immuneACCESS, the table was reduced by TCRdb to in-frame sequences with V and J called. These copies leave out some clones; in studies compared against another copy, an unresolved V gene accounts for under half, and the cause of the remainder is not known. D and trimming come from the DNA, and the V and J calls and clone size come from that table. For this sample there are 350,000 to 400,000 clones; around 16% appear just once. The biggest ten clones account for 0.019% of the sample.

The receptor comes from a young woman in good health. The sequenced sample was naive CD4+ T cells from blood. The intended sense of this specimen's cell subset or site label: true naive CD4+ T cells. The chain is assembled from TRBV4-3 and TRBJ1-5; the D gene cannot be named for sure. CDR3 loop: CASSQDPVSNQPQHF. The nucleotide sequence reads TGCGCCAGCAGCCAAGATCCAGTTAGCAATCAGCCCCAGCATTTT.